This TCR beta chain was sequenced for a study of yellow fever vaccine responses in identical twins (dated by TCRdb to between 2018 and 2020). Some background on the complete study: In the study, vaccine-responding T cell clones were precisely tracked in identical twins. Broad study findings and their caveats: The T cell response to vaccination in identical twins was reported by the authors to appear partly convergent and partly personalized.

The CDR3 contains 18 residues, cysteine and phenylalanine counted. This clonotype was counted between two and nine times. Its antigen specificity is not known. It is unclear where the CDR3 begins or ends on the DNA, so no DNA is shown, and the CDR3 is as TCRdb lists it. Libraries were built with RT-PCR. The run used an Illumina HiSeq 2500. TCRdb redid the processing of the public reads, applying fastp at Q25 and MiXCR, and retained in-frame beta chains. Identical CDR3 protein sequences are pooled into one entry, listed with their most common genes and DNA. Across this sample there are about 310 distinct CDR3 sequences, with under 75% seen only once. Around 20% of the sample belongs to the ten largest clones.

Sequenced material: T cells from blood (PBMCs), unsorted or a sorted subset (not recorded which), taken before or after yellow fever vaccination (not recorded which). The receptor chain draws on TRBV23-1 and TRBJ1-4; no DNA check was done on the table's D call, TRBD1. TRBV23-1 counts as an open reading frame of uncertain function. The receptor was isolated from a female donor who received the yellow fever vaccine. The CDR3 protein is CASSHPGYFGGLMKNCFF.